This is a list of T cell receptor beta chains from one sample in a study of blood T cell repertoires in COVID-19. Measured with immunoSEQ multiplex PCR; TCRdb has only the in-frame clones, and not every one. Of 80,000 to 100,000 clones in the sample, approximately 90% were seen once. The sample comprised peripheral blood. These receptors all come from a man aged 55 to 70 with acute or convalescent COVID-19. Each CDR3 is given with its conserved first and last residue. A D gene is named only where the DNA matches it firmly. Part of the rows lack a size; the others show once, few, many or a class for expanded clones.

V	D	J	size	DNA	CDR3
TRBV7-6	TRBD2	TRBJ2-2	once	TGTGCCAGCAGCGCCAGGGGACTAGCGGGGGGGACCGGGGAGCTGTTTTTT	CASSARGLAGGTGELFF
TRBV7-2	.	TRBJ1-3	.	TGTGCCAGCAGCTTAGCGGCAACCGATAGAAACACCATATATTTT	CASSLAATDRNTIYF
TRBV29-1	.	TRBJ1-1	.	TGCAGCGTTGAAGACCACCTCAGACGGGGGGTTGACACTGAAGCTTTCTTT	CSVEDHLRRGVDTEAFF
TRBV28	TRBD1	TRBJ1-5	.	TGTGCCAGCAGTTTAAGGGGGACAGGGGGTCTCAATCAGCCCCAGCATTTT	CASSLRGTGGLNQPQHF
TRBV7-9	.	TRBJ1-1	.	TGTGCCAGCAGCTCGCCTGGGAGGGCCACTGAAGCTTTCTTT	CASSSPGRATEAFF
TRBV7-9	.	TRBJ1-2	.	TGTGCCAGCAGCCACAGGACCAGGGACTATGGCTACACCTTC	CASSHRTRDYGYTF
TRBV5-1	TRBD1	TRBJ1-1	.	TGCGCCAGCAGCTTGGATGGGACAGGGGACACTGAAGCTTTCTTT	CASSLDGTGDTEAFF
TRBV5-1	.	TRBJ1-2	.	TGCGCCAGCAGCCTAATAGATATTAACTATGGCTACACCTTC	CASSLIDINYGYTF
TRBV11-3	TRBD2	TRBJ2-1	.	TGTGCCAGCAGCCTACGAGCTAGCGGGGGGCTCGACTCCTACAATGAGCAGTTCTTC	CASSLRASGGLDSYNEQFF
TRBV5-1	.	TRBJ2-7	.	TGCGCCAGCAAGAGTGTGGGCGGGCCCTACGAGCAGTACTTC	CASKSVGGPYEQYF
TRBV28	.	TRBJ2-7	.	TGTGCCAGCAGCGTTACCTCACTCGGAGGGGAGCAGTACTTC	CASSVTSLGGEQYF
TRBV6-5	.	TRBJ1-4	.	TGTGCCAGCAGTTACGACAGTGAAAAACTGTTTTTT	CASSYDSEKLFF
TRBV6-5	TRBD1	TRBJ1-5	.	TGTGCCAGTTCCAGGGGGACAGGGGTAGGGCAGCCCCAGCATTTT	CASSRGTGVGQPQHF
TRBV9	TRBD1	TRBJ1-1	.	TGTGCCAGCAGCCTCTCTGACAGGGGTACCACTGAAGCTTTCTTT	CASSLSDRGTTEAFF
TRBV7-8	.	TRBJ1-1	.	TGTGCCAGCAGCTTAGCCGGTGGGGGGGCCATGGCAGCTTTCTTT	CASSLAGGGAMAAFF
TRBV12-3/TRBV12-4	TRBD1	TRBJ1-5	once	TGTGCCAGCAGGGAAACAGGGGTACAGCCCCAGCATTTT	CASRETGVQPQHF
TRBV6-5	TRBD2	TRBJ2-1	.	TGTGCCAGCAGTTTGAGCGGGGGGAGGTCCTACAATGAGCAGTTCTTC	CASSLSGGRSYNEQFF
TRBV16	.	TRBJ1-5	.	TGTGCCAGCAGCCCCCCAGAGGGTTCCAATCAGCCCCAGCATTTT	CASSPPEGSNQPQHF
TRBV9	.	TRBJ1-1	.	TGTGCCAGCAGCACCTCGACAGGGAACACTGAAGCTTTCTTT	CASSTSTGNTEAFF
TRBV19	TRBD1	TRBJ2-2	.	TGTGCCAGCACGTCAAGACAGGGGAACACCGGGGAGCTGTTTTTT	CASTSRQGNTGELFF
TRBV3-1/TRBV3-2	.	TRBJ1-3	.	TGTGCCAGCAGCCAAGCAGGGCAGGGCCTGAGAAACACCATATATTTT	CASSQAGQGLRNTIYF
TRBV2	.	TRBJ2-3	once	TGTGCCAGCAGCGAGGAGATAACGGATACGCAGTATTTT	CASSEEITDTQYF
TRBV19	.	TRBJ1-5	few	TGTGCCAGTGAGAATTGGGCCCGCAATCAGCCCCAGCATTTT	CASENWARNQPQHF
TRBV12-3/TRBV12-4	.	TRBJ2-3	.	TGTGCCAGCAGTCATACTACAGATACGCAGTATTTT	CASSHTTDTQYF
TRBV28	.	TRBJ1-1	.	TGTGCCAGCAGTCAGGGCCTGGCTGAAGCTTTCTTT	CASSQGLAEAFF
TRBV19	TRBD1	TRBJ1-6	.	TGTGCCAGTAGTATAAAACAGGGGTATAATTCACCCCTCCACTTT	CASSIKQGYNSPLHF
TRBV2	.	TRBJ1-1	.	TGTGCCAGCGGGTCGACAGGAATGAACACTGAAGCTTTCTTT	CASGSTGMNTEAFF
TRBV2	TRBD1	TRBJ1-2	.	TGTGCCAGCAGTGAAGCTTTAGGACAGGGGGATGGCTACACCTTC	CASSEALGQGDGYTF
TRBV2	TRBD1	TRBJ1-3	.	TGTGCCAGCAGCGACAGGGGTGACGGAAACACCATATATTTT	CASSDRGDGNTIYF
TRBV6-5	.	TRBJ1-1	once	TGTGCCAGCAGTTACGTCAGGGGAACCAGCGCTGAAGCTTTCTTT	CASSYVRGTSAEAFF
TRBV30	TRBD1	TRBJ1-3	.	TGTGCCTGGACCGACAGGGGGAATAGAAACACCATATATTTT	CAWTDRGNRNTIYF
TRBV7-9	TRBD2	TRBJ2-1	few	TGTGCCAGCAGCCCACCGTCGGGAGCGGGGGGGATCAATGAGCAGTTCTTC	CASSPPSGAGGINEQFF
TRBV5-1	.	TRBJ2-2	.	TGCGCCAGCAGCTTGGACCTGACAGGGAACACCGGGGAGCTGTTTTTT	CASSLDLTGNTGELFF
TRBV19	.	TRBJ1-2	once	TGTGCCAGTAGTGCCGGCTATGGCTACACCTTC	CASSAGYGYTF
TRBV9	TRBD1	TRBJ1-4	.	TGTGCCAGCAGCGCCGGACAGGGGGTGGGAGAGGAGAAACTGTTTTTT	CASSAGQGVGEEKLFF
TRBV7-8	TRBD2	TRBJ2-1	.	TGTGCCAGCAGCTTAGTTCCAGCGGGGATTGAGCAGTTCTTC	CASSLVPAGIEQFF
TRBV6-5	.	TRBJ2-1	.	TGTGCCAGCGGCTGGGAGCAGTCACTGACTAATGAGCAGTTCTTC	CASGWEQSLTNEQFF
TRBV3-1/TRBV3-2	.	TRBJ1-5	.	TGTGCCAGCAGCCTCGCCTCCTCAGGGGCCCAGCATTTT	CASSLASSGAQHF
TRBV4-1	TRBD2	TRBJ2-7	once	TGCGCCAGCAGCCCGACTAGCGGGGCCTACGAGCAGTACTTC	CASSPTSGAYEQYF
TRBV15	TRBD1	TRBJ2-7	.	TGTGCCACCAGCCGACGGGGACAGGGAGGGCGGGAGCAGTACTTC	CATSRRGQGGREQYF
TRBV19	.	TRBJ1-4	.	TGTGCCAGTAGTGTACAGGGTGAAAAACTGTTTTTT	CASSVQGEKLFF
TRBV2	.	TRBJ1-3	.	TGTGCCAGCAGTGAGTACAGGTCTGGAAACACCATATATTTT	CASSEYRSGNTIYF
TRBV30	.	TRBJ2-7	.	TGTGCCTGGACCAGTTCCTACGAGCAGTACTTC	CAWTSSYEQYF
TRBV12-5	.	TRBJ2-1	.	TGTGCTAGTGCCCGCGACCGGGTCTGGGAGCAGTTCTTC	CASARDRVWEQFF